This entry concerns a single T cell receptor beta chain. Its specificity is not known. PCR involved 60 Vbeta and 13 Jbeta primers. TCRdb keeps only in-frame clones here, not all; method: immunoSEQ multiplex PCR. The table includes about 85,000 clones, 80% detected once. In germline, CDR1 is SGHRS, CDR2 YFSETQ. The CDR3 is made up of 15 amino acids. V was clipped by 4 bases and J by 4 bases; unmatched bases: 6. This sample stems from a study of cytomegalovirus exposure and HLA in healthy donors. Across the whole study: From donors who were HLA-typed, an early data release held 81 million or so unique TCRs. Study results and limitations: Analyzed later, most CMV-associated TCR beta chains appeared HLA-restricted. Based on reports, TCR beta sequences accurately predicted HLA-A and HLA-B alleles for most subjects.

Material: PBMCs. The V call is TRBV5-1, the J call TRBJ2-5, with 11 bases lining up with TRBD2. The clonotype originates from a man in his forties or fifties in good health and CMV-seropositive. CDR3 DNA sequence: TGCGCCAGCAGCCCGACTAGCGGGACCTCAGAGACCCAGTACTTC. It yields the protein CASSPTSGTSETQYF.